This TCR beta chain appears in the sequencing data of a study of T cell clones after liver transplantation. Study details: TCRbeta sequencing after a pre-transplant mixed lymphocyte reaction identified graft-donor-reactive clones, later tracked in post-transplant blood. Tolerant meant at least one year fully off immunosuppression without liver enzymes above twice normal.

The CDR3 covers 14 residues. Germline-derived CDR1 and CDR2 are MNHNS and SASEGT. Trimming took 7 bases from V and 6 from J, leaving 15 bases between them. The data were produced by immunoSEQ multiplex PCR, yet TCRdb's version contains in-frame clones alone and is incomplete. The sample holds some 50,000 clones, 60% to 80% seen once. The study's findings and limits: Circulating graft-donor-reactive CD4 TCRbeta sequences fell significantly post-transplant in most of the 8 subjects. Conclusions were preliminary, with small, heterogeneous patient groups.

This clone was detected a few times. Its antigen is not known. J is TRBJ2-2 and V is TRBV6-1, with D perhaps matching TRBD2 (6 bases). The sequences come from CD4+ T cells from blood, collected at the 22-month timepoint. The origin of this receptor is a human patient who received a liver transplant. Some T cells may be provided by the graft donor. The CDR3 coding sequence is TGTGCCAGCATCCCCACTAGCAGGGCCGGGGAGCTGTTTTTT. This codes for CASIPTSRAGELFF.